One T cell receptor beta chain is described in this entry. The sample originates from a study of cytomegalovirus exposure and HLA in healthy donors. With 5 bases removed from V and 5 bases from J, the gap between germline ends came to 10 bases. Per the germline V gene, CDR1 is MDHEN and CDR2 is SYDVKM. This CDR3 comprises 13 residues. Researchers ran the PCR with 60 Vbeta and 13 Jbeta primers. Clones were sequenced by immunoSEQ multiplex PCR, and TCRdb holds only the in-frame ones, with some missing. The sample holds around 100,000 clones. The sequence came from a woman in her twenties or thirties in good health and CMV-seronegative. Sequencing was done on a sample of PBMCs. The chain links TRBV28 to TRBJ1-5; no reliable D call. The CDR3 coding sequence is TGTGCCAGCAGTCCCGACAATCATCAGCCCCAGCATTTT. It is translated as CASSPDNHQPQHF.